This record covers a single T cell receptor beta chain. This clonotype showed up many times. The antigen it binds to is not known. Nothing much larger sits one base from this clone, and base qualities are not available. The CDR3 contains 15 residues, cysteine and phenylalanine counted. Left in the record is the CDR3 DNA by itself, 45 bases read in frame from the first base. Here V drops 4 bases and J drops 0 bases, and the junction holds 6 bases not matched to any gene. The data originate from a study of regulatory T cells in long-lasting Graves disease (dated by TCRdb to the early 2020s). A note on the overall study: To count as having persistent Graves' disease, a patient had to have received antithyroid drug treatment for over 5 years with TSH receptor autoantibodies remaining persistently positive. A total of roughly 35 samples underwent TCR sequencing, from about 13 patients with persistent Graves' disease and roughly 20 patients with newly diagnosed Graves' disease. The study was conducted in China and was registered as a clinical trial. Antithyroid drugs had been taken for approximately 9.5 years on average by persistent Graves' disease patients in the clinical cohort. Peripheral blood TCR sequencing and RNA sequencing compared persistent Graves' disease patients with newly diagnosed Graves' disease patients.

What the research found in general, with its limitations: Persistent disease showed preferential use of TRBV28, TRBJ1-2 and TRBJ2-5, whereas newly diagnosed disease favored TRBV20-1 and TRBJ2-1. Sequencing and analysis were limited to the TCR beta chain. The study examined only peripheral blood because the primary lesion, thyroid tissue, could not be accessed. Compared with newly diagnosed patients, persistent Graves' disease patients had lower TCR Shannon entropy and fewer highly expanded clones, which suggests clonal expansion. As a limitation, the authors acknowledged that the small sample size may reduce accuracy. Patients with persistent disease shared more public clonotypes (fewer than 3,000) than newly diagnosed patients did (966).

Libraries were built with multiplex PCR. This sample was sequenced with an Illumina HiSeq 4000. To build TCR beta libraries, CDR3 regions were amplified by Arm-PCR using iRepertoire HTBI primers. PCR products were gel purified before sequencing. The original methods were these. A total of fewer than 80 TRBV and 14 TRBJ segments were identified across samples and were used for gene usage analysis of CDR3 amino acid clonotypes. COPE and FqMerger were used to merge filtered high-quality paired reads into contigs. BLAST was used to align contigs to IMGT TRBV, TRBD and TRBJ reference genes, with CDR3 defined following IMGT. Clonotypes above 0.1% frequency were classified as highly expanded clones. Repertoire diversity was measured by Shannon entropy, and V-J evenness by the Gini coefficient. Clonotypes shared by more than one individual were considered public. TCRdb reanalyzed the raw reads on its own, using fastp at Q25 for trimming and MiXCR for clone calling, and kept in-frame beta chains. Each entry is one CDR3 protein sequence, shown with its most common DNA and genes. The V and J calls, along with clone size, are taken from TCRdb and not from the paper's own processing. The sample records hundreds of thousands of distinct CDR3 sequences, around 20% of which are singletons. In total, the top ten clones hold 14% of the sample.

What this sample's time point label stands for: persistent/refractory GD, antithyroid drugs over 5 years with positive TRAb. For both TCR sequencing and RNA sequencing, RNA was extracted from PBMCs in TRIzol. The diagnosis of Graves' disease followed American Thyroid Association guidelines. Patients for the study were recruited at an endocrinology department in Xi'an, China. Each patient gave 8.5 to 9.5 milliliters of peripheral blood, collected in an EDTA anticoagulant tube. Ficoll Paque Plus density gradient separation was used to isolate PBMCs, and no further T cell sorting was performed. An Agilent 2100 Bioanalyzer and agarose gel were used to assess RNA quality, and a NanoDrop 2000 was used to measure RNA concentration.

This sequence was found in a female donor with Graves disease. The V gene is TRBV12-3 or TRBV12-4 and the J gene is TRBJ2-7, with TRBD2 identical over 7 junction bases. The sample in question was peripheral blood mononuclear cells (PBMCs), obtained when the disease was refractory, from a patient treated with antithyroid drugs. The sequence in DNA is TGTGCCAGCAGTTCGACTGCGGGAGCCTCCTACGAGCAGTACTTC. The resulting protein is CASSSTAGASYEQYF.